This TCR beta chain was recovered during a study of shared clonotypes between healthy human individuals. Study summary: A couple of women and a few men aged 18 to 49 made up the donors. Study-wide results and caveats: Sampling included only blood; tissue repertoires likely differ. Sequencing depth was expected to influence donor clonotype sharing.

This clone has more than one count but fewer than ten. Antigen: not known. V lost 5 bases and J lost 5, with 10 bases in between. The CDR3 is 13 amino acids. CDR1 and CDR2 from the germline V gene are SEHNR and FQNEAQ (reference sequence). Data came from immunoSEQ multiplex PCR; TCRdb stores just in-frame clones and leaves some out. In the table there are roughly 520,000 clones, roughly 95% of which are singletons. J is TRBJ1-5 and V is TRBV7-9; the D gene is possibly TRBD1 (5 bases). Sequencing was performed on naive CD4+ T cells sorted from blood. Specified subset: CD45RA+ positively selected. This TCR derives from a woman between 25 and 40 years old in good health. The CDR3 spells CASSDSVHQPQHF. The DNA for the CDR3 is TGTGCCAGCAGCGACAGTGTACATCAGCCCCAGCATTTT.